One T cell receptor (beta chain) is described in this entry. The antigen it recognizes is unknown. The record has no base qualities; no much larger clone is one base away. At the time of sample collection the patients were not on therapy, although prior treatments varied from chemotherapy, radiotherapy, surgery and immunotherapy to no treatment. After thawing, cells were enriched for T lymphocytes using a negative-selection kit, and EpCAM beads were added for tumor-infiltrating lymphocytes. CD8 TIL subsets were FACS-sorted as CD3+CD4-CD8+CD45RA- cells split by CD39 and CD103 expression into DN, SP and DP. Tumor specimens were minced, digested for 1 h with hyaluronidase, collagenase and DNase, filtered, enriched by Ficoll and cryopreserved. On a FACSAria II, each population was sorted to approximately 99% purity, and the resulting cell pellets were frozen for TCR sequencing with no culture step. Taken from cysteine to phenylalanine, the CDR3 has 16 residues. The entry retains the CDR3 DNA only, 48 bases that are in frame from base 1. The germline V gene (reference sequence) supplies CDR1 MNHNY and CDR2 SVGAGI. The V end gives up 2 bases and the J end 0 bases, leaving 4 bases in the junction not matched to a gene.

The sample is drawn from a study of CD39 and CD103 CD8 tumor-infiltrating T cells (dated by TCRdb to between 2017 and 2018). About the study as a whole: The repertoire comparisons shown came from four patients: one with an HPV-positive HNSCC, one with an HPV-negative HNSCC, one with ovarian cancer and one with melanoma. Deep sequencing of TCRbeta CDR3 was used to compare the repertoires of CD8 TIL subsets, defined by CD103 and CD39, against those of peripheral memory CD8 T cells.

The research as a whole found: DP CD8 TILs appeared to be more oligoclonal than DN and SP CD8 TILs and blood memory CD8 T cells, with roughly 55-90% covered by the top 30 clonotypes. DP TIL clonotypes were rarely found in blood or uninvolved lymph node, whereas DN TIL clonotypes largely overlapped peripheral memory CD8 repertoires.

For each subset, genomic DNA was extracted from roughly 10,000 to 100,000 sorted cells using the DNeasy Blood and Tissue Kit. The immunoSEQ service sequenced and mapped the TCRbeta V-J or V-D-J regions, with coverage above 9.5x for each sample. The study's own analysis went as follows. The analysis included only productive rearrangements exported from the immunoSEQ Analyzer platform, and clonality was assessed using the 500 most abundant clones. To quantify how much repertoires overlapped between populations, both the Morisita-Horn similarity index and the Jaccard index were used. Morisita-Horn similarity between CD8 T-cell subset TCR repertoires was measured in about 6 cancer patients. TCRdb took over this immuneACCESS table, retaining in-frame rearrangements with V and J assigned. Such tables are incomplete; in checked studies, under half of the missing clones stem from an unresolved V gene, and the remainder is unexplained. V, J and clone size were drawn from that table, and D and trimming were deduced from the DNA. Across this sample there are 800 to 950 clones, with over 60% seen only once. The leading ten clones occupy about 14% of the sample.

Sequenced sample: CD39- CD103+ CD8+ T cells sorted from the tumor. Interpreted using the paper, the cell subset or site label stands for: CD103+CD39- single-positive CD45RA- CD8 T cells. This chain is built from TRBV6-6 and TRBJ2-1; 7 bases in the junction line up with TRBD2. The clonotype originates from a human donor with head and neck squamous cell carcinoma. The base sequence is TGTGCCAGCAGTTACACATCTAGCGGCTCCTACAATGAGCAGTTCTTC. It specifies CASSYTSSGSYNEQFF.